A selection of T cell receptor beta chains follows, all from one sample in a study of somatic mutations in cytotoxic T cells in rheumatoid arthritis. This table comes from immunoSEQ multiplex PCR, and its TCRdb copy is limited to in-frame clones, with some not included. The table lists 5,000 to 6,000 clones, approximately 80% of them singletons, with approximately 30% in the top ten. The sample taken for sequencing was CD8+ T cells sorted from blood. These receptor sequences come from an adult with rheumatoid arthritis. CDR3s include the opening cysteine and the closing phenylalanine or tryptophan. Clone size, where shown, is once, few, many, or a class for clones that have expanded.

J gene	clone size	V gene	CDR3 protein
TRBJ2-2	NA	TRBV4-2	CASSQISGGTGELFF
TRBJ1-6	few	TRBV28	CASSFIPGPQGSPLHF
TRBJ2-5	NA	TRBV4-2	CASSQESPRREAQYF
TRBJ1-5	NA	TRBV27	CASSRWGLQPQHF
TRBJ2-1	once	TRBV4-1	CASSQDAEQFF
TRBJ1-1	NA	TRBV4-2	CASSQPDRGTEAFF
TRBJ2-3	NA	TRBV12-5	CASGLPPSDTQYF
TRBJ1-1	NA	TRBV5-8	CASSLGYELNTEAFF
TRBJ2-7	NA	TRBV4-1	CASSQEMGGMGSYEQYF
TRBJ1-1	NA	TRBV6-5	CASSFNLYTEAFF
TRBJ1-6	NA	TRBV11-2	CASSLARTANSPLHF
TRBJ2-7	NA	TRBV5-1	CASRLGTRYEQYF
TRBJ2-2	once	TRBV12-5	CASGFVAGGPYDTGELFF
TRBJ2-1	NA	TRBV6-1	CASNILAGGYNEQFF
TRBJ1-3	NA	TRBV29-1	CSVSGGTTGNTIYF
TRBJ2-2	few	TRBV19	CASTDGANTGELFF
TRBJ2-2	NA	TRBV7-9	CASSLGRANTGELFF
TRBJ2-1	NA	TRBV5-1	CASSLAGNEQFF
TRBJ1-1	NA	TRBV19	CASSIGRDTEAFF
NA	NA	TRBV27	CASSPSPVGGPNEQYF
TRBJ1-6	few	TRBV9	CASSVRGTAYSPLHF
TRBJ1-6	NA	TRBV19	CASGYNSPLHF